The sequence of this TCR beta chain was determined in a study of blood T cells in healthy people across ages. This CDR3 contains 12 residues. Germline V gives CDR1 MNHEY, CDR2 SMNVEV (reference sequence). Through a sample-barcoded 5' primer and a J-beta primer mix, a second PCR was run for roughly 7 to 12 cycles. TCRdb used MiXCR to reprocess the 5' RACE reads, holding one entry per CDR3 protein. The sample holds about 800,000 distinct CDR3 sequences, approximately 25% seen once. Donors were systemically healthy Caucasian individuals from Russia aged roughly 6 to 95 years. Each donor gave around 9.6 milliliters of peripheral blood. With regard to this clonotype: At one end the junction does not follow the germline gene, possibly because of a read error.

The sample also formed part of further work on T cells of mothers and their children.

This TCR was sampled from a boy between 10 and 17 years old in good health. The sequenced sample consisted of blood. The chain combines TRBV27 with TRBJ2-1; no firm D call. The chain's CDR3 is CANSPSVDEQFF. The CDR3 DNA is TGTGCCAACAGTCCTTCAGTCGATGAGCAGTTCTTC.